Listed here is a single T cell receptor beta chain. Its specificity is not known. The data derive from a study of OX40 agonist ivuxolimab in advanced cancers. Study details: People in dose escalation had one of these cancers: hepatocellular carcinoma, melanoma, renal cell or head and neck cancer.

No patient had autoimmune disease or received systemic immunosuppression. Blood sampling was done at baseline, cycle 4 day 1, and cycle 7 day 1. Sequencing used immunoSEQ multiplex PCR; TCRdb keeps in-frame clones, though not all of them. Here the sample spans about 55,000 clones, roughly 86% being singletons. Study conclusions and caveats: With doses of 0.1 to 3.0 mg/kg, CD4+ and CD8+ blood T cells had undergone clonal expansion by week 6.

The material sequenced was CD4+ or CD8+ T cells sorted from blood, taken in a trial of the OX40 agonist ivuxolimab. The TCR sequence derives from an adult with an advanced solid tumor such as melanoma, head and neck, liver or kidney cancer.

In nucleotides, the CDR3 is TGTGCCAGCAGCTTTTCCGGGACAGGGCTAAAACTGTTTTTT. Its translation: CASSFSGTGLKLFF. This chain connects TRBV13 to TRBJ1-4, with 9 nucleotides matching TRBD1. Per the germline V gene, CDR1 is PRHDT and CDR2 is FYEKMQ (reference sequence). The CDR3 covers 14 residues. The J segment lost 10 bases and the V segment lost 3 bases, leaving 6 bases of the junction unmatched.